The rows below give T cell receptor beta chains drawn from one sample of a study of beta chain features in type 1 diabetes. The table came from immunoSEQ multiplex PCR; TCRdb's copy has only in-frame clones and leaves some out. Of fewer than 550,000 clones in the sample, over 9.5% were seen once. Input material: naive CD4+ T cells from blood. The receptors stem from a young woman in good health. The CDR3 runs from the conserved cysteine through the conserved F or W. The order of the fields is V gene, clone size, J gene, D gene, CDR3 DNA, CDR3 protein. D genes are given only for firm matches. For some rows the clone size is stated as once, few or many, or as a class when expanded; others skip it.

v_gene: TRBV23-1
abundance: few
j_gene: TRBJ2-5
d_gene: .
CDR3nt: TGCGCCAGCAGTCAACATTCCGACAACCAAGAGACCCAGTACTTC
CDR3aa: CASSQHSDNQETQYF

v_gene: TRBV4-3
abundance: once
j_gene: TRBJ2-4
d_gene: .
CDR3nt: TGCGCCAGCAGCCAAGATAGGAGGGGAACCATTCAGTACTTC
CDR3aa: CASSQDRRGTIQYF

v_gene: TRBV5-6
abundance: .
j_gene: TRBJ1-1
d_gene: .
CDR3nt: TGTGCCAGCACCATAGCCCCCACAGGTTTGAACACTGAAGCTTTCTTT
CDR3aa: CASTIAPTGLNTEAFF

v_gene: TRBV29-1
abundance: few
j_gene: TRBJ2-3
d_gene: .
CDR3nt: TGCAGCGCCGCACGGGGCACAGATACGCAGTATTTT
CDR3aa: CSAARGTDTQYF

v_gene: TRBV7-2
abundance: .
j_gene: TRBJ2-3
d_gene: .
CDR3nt: TGTGCCAGCAGCCCAGTAGGCACAGATACGCAGTATTTT
CDR3aa: CASSPVGTDTQYF

v_gene: TRBV5-1
abundance: few
j_gene: TRBJ2-5
d_gene: .
CDR3nt: TGCGCCAGCAGCTTGACAGGCCAATCTCAGTACTTC
CDR3aa: CASSLTGQSQYF

v_gene: TRBV18
abundance: few
j_gene: TRBJ2-7
d_gene: .
CDR3nt: TGTGCCAGCTCACCCGACCGTTCGCGGGAAGTATCCTACGAGCAGTACTTC
CDR3aa: CASSPDRSREVSYEQYF

v_gene: TRBV28
abundance: .
j_gene: TRBJ1-3
d_gene: .
CDR3nt: TGTGCCAGCAGTTCCCGCCAACCGGCCAGCTCTGGAAACACCATATATTTT
CDR3aa: CASSSRQPASSGNTIYF

v_gene: TRBV20-1
abundance: few
j_gene: TRBJ2-7
d_gene: .
CDR3nt: TGCAGTGCTGGGAGCTCCTACGAGCAGTACTTC
CDR3aa: CSAGSSYEQYF

v_gene: TRBV7-2
abundance: few
j_gene: TRBJ1-2
d_gene: TRBD1
CDR3nt: TGTGCCAGCAGCTTAGACTCGGGACAGACCTATGGCTACACCTTC
CDR3aa: CASSLDSGQTYGYTF

v_gene: TRBV9
abundance: .
j_gene: TRBJ2-7
d_gene: TRBD2
CDR3nt: TGTGCCAGCAGCGTAGGAGGAGCGGGAGGAATCTACGAGCAGTACTTC
CDR3aa: CASSVGGAGGIYEQYF

v_gene: TRBV9
abundance: .
j_gene: TRBJ2-3
d_gene: .
CDR3nt: TGTGCCAGCAGCGTAGCAGGGGGAGGGAGCACAGATACGCAGTATTTT
CDR3aa: CASSVAGGGSTDTQYF

v_gene: TRBV7-2
abundance: few
j_gene: TRBJ2-1
d_gene: .
CDR3nt: TGTGCCCCGGTCGGGAACCGGGCTACCTACAATGAGCAGTTCTTC
CDR3aa: CAPVGNRATYNEQFF

v_gene: TRBV19
abundance: few
j_gene: TRBJ1-5
d_gene: .
CDR3nt: TGTGCCAGTACCACCATGTCGGGTCAGCCCCAGCATTTT
CDR3aa: CASTTMSGQPQHF

v_gene: TRBV4-3
abundance: few
j_gene: TRBJ2-3
d_gene: TRBD2
CDR3nt: TGCGCCAGCAGCCTCACGTCGGCGGGAGGGTTTGCAGATACGCAGTATTTT
CDR3aa: CASSLTSAGGFADTQYF

v_gene: TRBV29-1
abundance: many
j_gene: TRBJ2-1
d_gene: .
CDR3nt: TGCAGCACTCCCGTTAGCTCCTACAATGAGCAGTTCTTC
CDR3aa: CSTPVSSYNEQFF

v_gene: TRBV4-3
abundance: .
j_gene: TRBJ2-7
d_gene: .
CDR3nt: TGCGCCAGCAGCCAAGTTGACCTTATGGTCTCGGGCGAGCAGTACTTC
CDR3aa: CASSQVDLMVSGEQYF

v_gene: TRBV7-3
abundance: few
j_gene: TRBJ2-5
d_gene: .
CDR3nt: TGTGCCAGCAGCTCCGGGACGGCAATCCCAGAGACCCAGTACTTC
CDR3aa: CASSSGTAIPETQYF

v_gene: TRBV7-2
abundance: few
j_gene: TRBJ2-1
d_gene: .
CDR3nt: TGTGCCAGTTACAGTCTCTCCTACAATGAGCAGTTCTTC
CDR3aa: CASYSLSYNEQFF

v_gene: TRBV25-1
abundance: .
j_gene: TRBJ2-2
d_gene: .
CDR3nt: TGTGCCAGCAGTGTAATCGGGTTTACCGGGGAGCTGTTTTTT
CDR3aa: CASSVIGFTGELFF

v_gene: TRBV7-2
abundance: few
j_gene: TRBJ1-3
d_gene: .
CDR3nt: TGTGCCAGCAGCTTAGGGACACAAGGAAACACCATATATTTT
CDR3aa: CASSLGTQGNTIYF

v_gene: TRBV7-2
abundance: few
j_gene: TRBJ2-3
d_gene: .
CDR3nt: TGCCCTGACGGGCACCTTGAGTATTTT
CDR3aa: CPDGHLEYF

v_gene: TRBV28
abundance: .
j_gene: TRBJ2-6
d_gene: TRBD1
CDR3nt: TGTGCCAGCAGACGGGACAGGGTATCCATATACTCTGGGGCCAACGTCCTGACTTTC
CDR3aa: CASRRDRVSIYSGANVLTF